The rows below give T cell receptor beta chains drawn from one sample of a study of response to subunit inactivated influenza vaccine. In TCRdb, the RT-PCR reads were re-called with MiXCR into one record per CDR3 protein. The sample contains roughly 700,000 distinct CDR3 sequences, roughly 14% of which appear only once. Sequencing was performed on PBMCs from blood, taken roughly 2 weeks before vaccination. These receptors originate from a man in his fifties or sixties who received an inactivated influenza vaccine. CDR3s include the opening cysteine and the closing phenylalanine or tryptophan. Fields, in order: V gene, J gene, clone size, D gene, CDR3 DNA, CDR3 protein. D genes are given only for firm matches. Only part of the rows carry a size: once, few, many, or a class if the clone is expanded.

>TRBV7-2|TRBJ2-7|-|TRBD1
TGTGCCAGCAGCTTAGCAATACGGACAGGCCGACTACCCAACTCCTACGAGCAGTACTTC
CASSLAIRTGRLPNSYEQYF
>TRBV29-1|TRBJ2-3|few|TRBD2
TGCAGCGTTGGTATAGCGGGGGGGTACACAGATACGCAGTATTTT
CSVGIAGGYTDTQYF
>TRBV7-8|TRBJ1-4|-|-
TGTGCCAGCAGAGCGGGACGCGCAACTAATGAAAAACTGTTTTTT
CASRAGRATNEKLFF
>TRBV7-8|TRBJ2-5|-|-
TGTGCCAGCAGACCTCCGGACAGCATTCAAGAGACCCAGTACTTC
CASRPPDSIQETQYF
>TRBV5-1|TRBJ2-3|few|-
TGCGCCAGCAGCTTGGCGTTCAGCAGCGGGACAGATACGCAGTATTTT
CASSLAFSSGTDTQYF
>TRBV9|TRBJ2-5|-|TRBD2
TGTGCCAGCAGCGTAGCTACCCGAACTAGCGGGGCCGGGGAGACCCAGTACTTC
CASSVATRTSGAGETQYF
>TRBV7-2|TRBJ2-5|-|-
TGTGCCAGCAGCTTAGCGCAGGGTCTAAAAGGAACCCAGTACTTC
CASSLAQGLKGTQYF
>TRBV7-9|TRBJ2-1|few|-
TGTGCCAGCAGCTTAGCGTTTCGCTCAGGGGTCAACAATGAGCAGTTCTTC
CASSLAFRSGVNNEQFF
>TRBV28|TRBJ2-1|many|-
TGTGCCAGCAGTTTTCGTATTGCGGGGAATGAGCAGTTCTTC
CASSFRIAGNEQFF
>TRBV28|TRBJ1-5|-|TRBD1
TGTGCCAGCAGTTTAACGGCCCTTCGGGACAGTCGCTATAGCAATCAGCCCCAGCATTTT
CASSLTALRDSRYSNQPQHF
>TRBV5-1|TRBJ1-4|many|-
TGCGCCAGCAGCCCCGGGGGACGGATAACAACTAATGAAAAACTGTTTTTT
CASSPGGRITTNEKLFF
>TRBV10-3|TRBJ1-1|few|TRBD1
TGTGCCATCAGTGGGCCAGGACAGGGTATACCTGAAGCTTTCTTT
CAISGPGQGIPEAFF
>TRBV4-1|TRBJ2-2|many|-
TGCGCCAGCAGCCAAGACGGGGCGTACACCGGGGAGCTGTTTTTT
CASSQDGAYTGELFF
>TRBV20-1|TRBJ2-7|few|-
TGCAGTGTCCCGATCACATACGAGCAGTACTTC
CSVPITYEQYF
>TRBV4-1|TRBJ2-4|-|-
TGCGCCAGCAGCCACCTAAAGGGGGCCAAAAACATTCAGTACTTC
CASSHLKGAKNIQYF
>TRBV4-2|TRBJ2-3|once|-
TGTGCCAGCAGCCGGTCCCTTCTCACAGATACGCAGTATTTT
CASSRSLLTDTQYF
>TRBV3-1|TRBJ1-5|few|-
TGTGCCAGCAGCCAAAAAAATCAGCCCCAGCATTTT
CASSQKNQPQHF
>TRBV29-1|TRBJ2-7|few|TRBD1
TGCAGCGTTGTTAACAGGGGCTCCGAGCAGTACTTC
CSVVNRGSEQYF
>TRBV3-1|TRBJ1-4|-|-
TGTGCCAGCAGCTCCGCGGCAGGGCTTAATGAAAAACTGTTTTTT
CASSSAAGLNEKLFF
>TRBV5-1|TRBJ2-6|many|-
TGCGCCAGCAGCTTGGCGGGGTATGGGGATCTTGGTGGGGCCAACGTCCTGACTTTC
CASSLAGYGDLGGANVLTF
>TRBV20-1|TRBJ2-2|few|-
TGCAGTGCTGTTTCCGGGGGGAACACCGGGGAGCTGTTTTTT
CSAVSGGNTGELFF
>TRBV20-1|TRBJ2-1|-|TRBD1
TGCAGTGCTAGAGGGGACAGGGCCAATGAGCAGTTCTTC
CSARGDRANEQFF
>TRBV27|TRBJ1-5|few|TRBD1
TGTGCCAGCAGAAGAAACCGGGACAGGAATCAGCCCCAGCATTTT
CASRRNRDRNQPQHF
>TRBV12-3/TRBV12-4|TRBJ2-6|-|-
TGTGCCAGCAGTGTAAGGACGGTCTCTGGGGCCAACGTCCTGACTTTC
CASSVRTVSGANVLTF
>TRBV20-1|TRBJ2-1|few|-
TGCAGTGCAACTCGCGGGACCAGCGACAATGAGCAGTTCTTC
CSATRGTSDNEQFF
>TRBV28|TRBJ2-7|few|-
TGTGCCAGCAGTCTCACCGGGACACTGGTTCCCCACGAGCAGTACTTC
CASSLTGTLVPHEQYF
>TRBV7-2|TRBJ2-5|-|TRBD2
TGTGCCAGCAGCTTAGGGGCCGGGGGGGGAGAGACCCAGTACTTC
CASSLGAGGGETQYF
>TRBV12-3/TRBV12-4|TRBJ2-3|few|TRBD2
TGTGCCAGCACCTTTCGGGGGGGCCCAGATACGCAGTATTTT
CASTFRGGPDTQYF
>TRBV3-1|TRBJ2-1|few|-
TGTGCCAGCAGCCAAGCCGCAAATGAGCAGTTCTTC
CASSQAANEQFF
>TRBV2|TRBJ1-4|few|TRBD1
TGTGCCAGCAGCTCGCCTGACAGGGAAACTAATGAAAAACTGTTTTTT
CASSSPDRETNEKLFF
>TRBV6-2/TRBV6-3|TRBJ2-7|few|-
TGTGCCAGCAGTTACTTAGCAACGGTCAGCCCTATCTACGAGCAGTACTTC
CASSYLATVSPIYEQYF